What follows are 27 T cell receptor beta chains derived from one specimen sequenced in a study of blood T cell repertoires in COVID-19. Libraries were prepared by immunoSEQ multiplex PCR; TCRdb keeps only in-frame clonotypes and omits some of them. The table records 100,000 to 150,000 clones, 74% of them present only once. Material for sequencing was peripheral blood. Receptors were obtained from an elderly man with COVID-19, enrolled during active disease.

The chain uses TRBV28 and TRBJ1-2; the D gene is possibly TRBD1 (5 bases). The CDR3 is 14 residues long. With 8 bases removed from V and 8 bases from J, the gap between germline ends came to 21 bases. The germline CDR1 and CDR2 sequences are MDHEN and SYDVKM. The CDR3 region has the DNA TGTGCCAGCGGACTAGACACAGGTACCTCCGGCTACACCTTC. It codes for CASGLDTGTSGYTF.

The chain couples TRBV19 to TRBJ2-1; 13 bases are shared with TRBD2. V lost 3 bases and J lost 9; bases outside the gene matches: 11. The CDR3 contains 17 residues. Per germline, CDR1 LNHDA and CDR2 SQIVND (reference sequence). CDR3 sequence (DNA): TGTGCCAGTAGTATTAGCCGTGGACTAGCGGGAGAAGCTGAGCAGTTCTTC. Protein sequence: CASSISRGLAGEAEQFF.

V gene TRBV3-1 (or the pseudogene TRBV3-2) combines with J gene TRBJ2-1; TRBD2 agrees at 9 bases. Germline V CDR1 and CDR2: LGHDT, YNNKEL (reference sequence). V shed 2 bases and J 10 bases; nucleotides not matched to a gene: 9. The CDR3 contains 15 residues. The CDR3 loop reads CASSQFGREGDEQFF. The CDR3 nucleotides are TGTGCCAGCAGCCAATTTGGGCGGGAGGGGGACGAGCAGTTCTTC.

The chain couples TRBV28 to TRBJ1-5, with D perhaps TRBD1 (6 bases). The CDR3 loop spans 15 amino acids. Germline loops: CDR1 MDHEN, CDR2 SYDVKM. The V gene lost 4 bases and the J gene lost 7 bases, with 17 bases spanning the gap. Here the CDR3 reads CASSSAGGAWQPQHF. Written as DNA, the CDR3 is TGTGCCAGCAGTTCCGCGGGGGGCGCTTGGCAGCCCCAGCATTTT.

The chain uses TRBV28 and TRBJ1-2; 7 bases map to TRBD1. The CDR3 spans 15 residues. Looked up from germline, CDR1 is MDHEN and CDR2 is SYDVKM. The trim removed 6 bases at V and 6 bases at J, leaving 13 bases unmatched. CDR3 coding DNA: TGTGCCAGCAGCCAACTATCCGGGACAGATAATGGCTACACCTTC. Encoded protein: CASSQLSGTDNGYTF.

This clone was seen more than once but under ten times. The chain carries TRBV7-2 and TRBJ2-7, with 7 bases that match TRBD2. This CDR3 region has 14 residues. Germline trimming cut 9 bases from V and 3 bases from J; bases unmatched to any gene: 11. Germline assignment: CDR1 SGHTA and CDR2 FQGNSA. In DNA form, the CDR3 reads TGTGCCAGTACTCGGGCGGGAGTTAACTACGAGCAGTACTTC. It is translated as CASTRAGVNYEQYF.

This rearrangement joins TRBV11-3 to TRBJ1-2; 7 nucleotides agree with TRBD1. The trim removed 1 base at V and 3 bases at J, leaving 8 bases unmatched. The CDR3 is 16 amino acids. Germline lookup yields CDR1 SGHNT and CDR2 YENEEA. CDR3 coding DNA: TGTGCCAGCAGCTTAGGCGGACAGGCGGGCGACTATGGCTACACCTTC. Amino acid sequence: CASSLGGQAGDYGYTF.

V gene TRBV15 combines with J gene TRBJ1-2; the match to TRBD1 covers 7 bases. With V trimmed by 4 bases and J by 5 bases, 19 bases remained unmatched. Germline V gene sequence: CDR1 LNHNV, CDR2 YYDKDF (reference sequence). The CDR3 runs to 18 residues. CDR3 residues: CATSKDTGATLYSYGYTF. DNA for the CDR3: TGTGCCACCAGCAAGGACACAGGGGCCACCCTCTATTCTTATGGCTACACCTTC.

This clone was recorded a few times. This chain connects TRBV9 to TRBJ2-1; 8 nucleotides agree with TRBD2. Looked up from germline, CDR1 is SGDLS and CDR2 is YYNGEE. With V trimmed by 0 bases and J by 10 bases, 15 bases remained unmatched. The CDR3 loop spans 17 amino acids. Here the CDR3 reads CASSVDPLAGTWTEQFF. The CDR3 DNA sequence: TGTGCCAGCAGCGTAGACCCCCTAGCGGGTACCTGGACGGAGCAGTTCTTC. Complete variable domain (other parts from reference TRBV9 and TRBJ2-1): DSGVTQTPKHLITATGQRVTLRCSPRSGDLSVYWYQQSLDQGLQFLIQYYNGEERAKGNILERFSAQQFPDLHSELNLSSLELGDSALYFCASSVDPLAGTWTEQFFGPGTRLTVL.

This chain joins TRBV28 and TRBJ2-7; 7 nucleotides agree with TRBD2. Germline-derived CDR1 and CDR2 are MDHEN and SYDVKM. The CDR3 contains 14 residues. Trimming removed 2 bases from V and 5 bases from J; junction bases left unmatched: 6. The CDR3 here is CASSLGRAGDEQYF. CDR3 DNA sequence: TGTGCCAGCAGTTTAGGCAGGGCGGGAGACGAGCAGTACTTC.

V is TRBV13 and J is TRBJ1-2, with 7 bases fitting TRBD1. The junction had 4 bases not matched to a gene; V was cut back by 6 bases and J by 3 bases. CDR1 PRHDT and CDR2 FYEKMQ come from the germline V gene (reference sequence). CDR3 length: 13 amino acids. CDR3: CASRRGPYYGYTF. CDR3 nucleotide sequence: TGTGCCAGCAGGAGGGGGCCATACTATGGCTACACCTTC.

This chain connects TRBV28 to TRBJ2-7, with D possibly being TRBD1 (6 bases). The V end lost 5 bases, the J end lost 5 bases, and 10 bases lay between the germline ends. The CDR3 length is 12 residues. Germline CDR1 MDHEN, CDR2 SYDVKM. CDR3 region: CASSENRDEQYF. The DNA for the CDR3 is TGTGCCAGCAGTGAGAACAGGGACGAGCAGTACTTC.

This chain joins TRBV20-1 and TRBJ2-5; 11 nucleotides align to TRBD2. The V segment lost 3 bases and the J segment 2 bases; nucleotides outside the gene matches: 5. CDR1 and CDR2 (germline): DFQATT, SNEGSKA (reference sequence). The CDR3 length is 15 residues. The CDR3 sequence is CSASRSGRVQETQYF. In nucleotides, the CDR3 is TGCAGTGCTAGTCGTAGCGGGAGGGTTCAAGAGACCCAGTACTTC.

The CDR3 is CASSRSGWFGDTQYF. The CDR3 nucleotides read TGCGCCAGCAGCCGGAGCGGGTGGTTCGGGGATACGCAGTATTTT. The chain joins TRBV5-1 to TRBJ2-3; perhaps TRBD2 as D (6 bases). The CDR3 consists of 15 residues. Germline CDR1 reads SGHRS; CDR2 reads YFSETQ. Trimming removed 4 bases from V and 6 bases from J, with 18 bases in between.

This sequence joins TRBV3-1 (or the pseudogene TRBV3-2) and TRBJ2-1; 11 bases are shared with TRBD2. Trimming at V came to 0 bases and at J to 4 bases, leaving 5 bases not matched to a gene. Germline CDR1 is LGHDT and CDR2 is YNNKEL (reference sequence). The CDR3 is made up of 17 amino acids. The DNA of the CDR3 is TGTGCCAGCAGCCAAGATAGGACTAGCGGGCGATACAATGAGCAGTTCTTC. Translating it yields CASSQDRTSGRYNEQFF.

V and J are TRBV9 and TRBJ2-7; 9 nucleotides match TRBD2. CDR1 SGDLS and CDR2 YYNGEE come from the germline V gene. The CDR3 extends over 14 amino acids. V was clipped by 3 bases and J by 3 bases; unmatched bases: 4. The CDR3 protein is CASSAGLAGYEQYF. CDR3 sequence (DNA): TGTGCCAGCAGCGCGGGACTAGCCGGCTACGAGCAGTACTTC. Full variable domain (outside the CDR3, taken from reference TRBV9 and TRBJ2-7): DSGVTQTPKHLITATGQRVTLRCSPRSGDLSVYWYQQSLDQGLQFLIQYYNGEERAKGNILERFSAQQFPDLHSELNLSSLELGDSALYFCASSAGLAGYEQYFGPGTRLTVT.

The chain uses TRBV9 and TRBJ2-2, with D possibly being TRBD2 (6 bases). Germline values: CDR1 SGDLS, CDR2 YYNGEE. V lost 4 bases and J lost 7, with 11 bases in between. The CDR3 has 13 amino acids. The CDR3 sequence: CASSLLTSGELFF. The CDR3 nucleotides are TGTGCCAGCAGCCTACTGACTAGCGGGGAGCTGTTTTTT. The full variable domain, in which reference TRBV9 and TRBJ2-2 provide the parts outside the CDR3, is DSGVTQTPKHLITATGQRVTLRCSPRSGDLSVYWYQQSLDQGLQFLIQYYNGEERAKGNILERFSAQQFPDLHSELNLSSLELGDSALYFCASSLLTSGELFFGEGSRLTVL.

This clone was picked up one time. The V gene is TRBV19, the J gene TRBJ1-4; possibly TRBD1 for D (5 bases). The germline V gene encodes CDR1 LNHDA and CDR2 SQIVND (reference sequence). V was clipped by 7 bases and J by 0 bases, with 12 bases between them. The CDR3 extends over 15 amino acids. The CDR3 here is CASTSQGATNEKLFF. The CDR3 DNA is TGTGCCAGTACTTCCCAGGGCGCAACTAATGAAAAACTGTTTTTT.

The rearrangement uses TRBV11-2 and TRBJ2-5; tentative D call: TRBD2 (5 bases). Germline V gene lookup returns CDR1 SGHAT and CDR2 FQNNGV. The CDR3 has 14 residues. Deletions cut 4 bases from V and 0 bases from J, with 9 bases between. The CDR3 loop reads CASSSDWNQETQYF. DNA of the CDR3: TGTGCCAGCAGCTCGGACTGGAACCAAGAGACCCAGTACTTC.

The J gene is TRBJ1-1, the V gene TRBV5-6; perhaps TRBD1 as D (5 bases). CDR3 size: 15 residues. Germline CDR1 and CDR2: SGHDT and YYEEEE. V was clipped by 6 bases and J by 3 bases, with 18 bases between them. CDR3 in amino acids: CASTLGEGFDTEAFF. The CDR3 nucleotides are TGTGCCAGCACCCTAGGGGAGGGGTTTGACACTGAAGCTTTCTTT.

Only a few counts were recorded for this clone. The rearrangement links TRBV5-1 to TRBJ2-5; the match to TRBD2 covers 10 bases. Losses at the gene ends were 4 bases for V and 2 bases for J; bases not matched to a gene: 5. The CDR3 length is 15 residues. Per the germline V gene, CDR1 is SGHRS and CDR2 is YFSETQ. The CDR3, as DNA: TGCGCCAGCAGCGCGAGCGGGAGGGGGCAAGAGACCCAGTACTTC. This codes for CASSASGRGQETQYF.

The rearrangement joins TRBV30 to TRBJ1-5; D may be TRBD1 (5 bases). CDR1 is GTSNPN, CDR2 SVGIG, per germline (reference sequence). The CDR3 is made up of 12 amino acids. Trimming stripped 1 base from V and 7 bases from J, with 8 bases between. The CDR3 DNA reads as TGTGCCTGGAGTGCAGGGTGGCAGCCCCAGCATTTT. As protein: CAWSAGWQPQHF.

In its sample, this clone was seen a few times. The rearrangement joins TRBV9 to TRBJ2-2; 11 bases are a match to TRBD2. This CDR3 has 22 amino acids. CDR1 and CDR2 (germline): SGDLS, YYNGEE. V lost 3 bases and J lost 3; bases outside the gene matches: 22. The CDR3 spells CASSDTHITGLAAAHHTGELFF. The CDR3 DNA follows: TGTGCCAGCAGCGATACCCATATAACGGGACTAGCGGCCGCACACCACACCGGGGAGCTGTTTTTT. Variable domain in full (rest from reference TRBV9 and TRBJ2-2): DSGVTQTPKHLITATGQRVTLRCSPRSGDLSVYWYQQSLDQGLQFLIQYYNGEERAKGNILERFSAQQFPDLHSELNLSSLELGDSALYFCASSDTHITGLAAAHHTGELFFGEGSRLTVL.

V is TRBV9 and J is TRBJ2-7; D uncertain. The germline V and J ends were trimmed by 0 bases and 6 bases, with 7 bases remaining between them. The CDR3 loop spans 12 amino acids. In germline, CDR1 is SGDLS, CDR2 YYNGEE. The CDR3 is CASSVGASEQYF. The DNA of the CDR3 is TGTGCCAGCAGCGTAGGGGCATCCGAGCAGTACTTC.

This chain links TRBV5-4 with TRBJ1-2; 9 bases match TRBD1. This CDR3 spans 12 amino acids. J was trimmed by 8 bases and V by 4 bases; bases with no gene match: 3. CDR1 and CDR2 (germline): SGHNT, YYREEE (reference sequence). CDR3 coding DNA: TGTGCCAGCAGCCCGACAGGGGGAGGCTACACCTTC. Encoded protein: CASSPTGGGYTF.

This clone was observed a single time. The V call is TRBV2, the J call TRBJ1-5; TRBD1 might be the D (6 bases). The CDR3 extends over 15 amino acids. From germline, CDR1 is SNHLY and CDR2 FYNNEI. V lost 6 bases and J lost 3, with 15 bases in between. CDR3 loop: CASRSAGDPNQPQHF. The CDR3 region has the DNA TGTGCCAGCAGATCGGCAGGGGACCCCAATCAGCCCCAGCATTTT.

The chain uses TRBV7-9 and TRBJ1-1; D is possibly TRBD1 (6 bases). The CDR3 length is 13 residues. Trimming pared 1 base from V and 10 bases from J, leaving 13 bases between. In germline, CDR1 is SEHNR, CDR2 FQNEAQ (reference sequence). The CDR3 DNA sequence: TGTGCCAGCAGCTTAGGGCACCCACAGGGAGCTTTCTTT. Translated, it gives CASSLGHPQGAFF.